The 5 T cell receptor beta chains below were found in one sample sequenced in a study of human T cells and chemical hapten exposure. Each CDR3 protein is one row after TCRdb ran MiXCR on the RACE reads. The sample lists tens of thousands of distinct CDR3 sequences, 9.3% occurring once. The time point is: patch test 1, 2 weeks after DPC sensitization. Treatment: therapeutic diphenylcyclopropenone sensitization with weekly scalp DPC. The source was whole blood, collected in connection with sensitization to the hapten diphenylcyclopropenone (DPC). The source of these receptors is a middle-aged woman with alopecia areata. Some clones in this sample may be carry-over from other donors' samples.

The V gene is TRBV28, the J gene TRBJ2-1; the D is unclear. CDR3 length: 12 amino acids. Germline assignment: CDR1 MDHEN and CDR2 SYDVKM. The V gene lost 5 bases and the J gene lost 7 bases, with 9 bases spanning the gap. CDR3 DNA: TGTGCCAGCAGTCGACTCCCGAATGAGCAGTTCTTC. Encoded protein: CASSRLPNEQFF.

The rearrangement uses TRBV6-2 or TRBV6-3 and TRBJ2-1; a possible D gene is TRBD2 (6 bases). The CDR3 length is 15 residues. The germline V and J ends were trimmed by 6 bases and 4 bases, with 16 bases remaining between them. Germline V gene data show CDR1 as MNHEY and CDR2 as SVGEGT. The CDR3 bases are TGTGCCAGCAGACAAACGACCGGGGGTTACAATGAGCAGTTCTTC. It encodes CASRQTTGGYNEQFF.

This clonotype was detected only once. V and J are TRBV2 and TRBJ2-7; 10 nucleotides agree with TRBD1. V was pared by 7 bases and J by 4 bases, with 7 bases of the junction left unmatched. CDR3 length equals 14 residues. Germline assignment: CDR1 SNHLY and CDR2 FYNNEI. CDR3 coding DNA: TGTGCCAGCAAGAGGACAGGGGGAGTATACGAGCAGTACTTC. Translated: CASKRTGGVYEQYF.

The CDR3 DNA reads as TGTGCCAGCTCGGACACACGAGGGAGCACCGGGGAGCTGTTTTTT. Amino acids: CASSDTRGSTGELFF. The V call is TRBV18, the J call TRBJ2-2, with D perhaps being TRBD1 or TRBD2 (5 bases each). Germline CDR1 reads KGHSH; CDR2 reads LQKENI. This CDR3 spans 15 amino acids. Trimming took off 6 bases at V and 4 bases at J, with 15 bases between the two ends.

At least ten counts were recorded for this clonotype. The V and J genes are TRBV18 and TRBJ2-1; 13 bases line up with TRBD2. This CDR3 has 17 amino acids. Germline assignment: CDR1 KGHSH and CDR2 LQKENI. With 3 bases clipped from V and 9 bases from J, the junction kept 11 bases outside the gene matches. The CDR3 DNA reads TGTGCCAGCTCACCGGAAATCCCGGGACTAGCGGGGAGTGAGCAGTTCTTC. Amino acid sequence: CASSPEIPGLAGSEQFF.